This T cell receptor (beta chain) was obtained from a study of CD8 T cells in ankylosing spondylitis. Points from the study as a whole: The clones that were linked to disease were reported to be significantly enriched in matched synovial fluid samples from ankylosing spondylitis patients. Clones linked to the disease showed a CD8+ phenotype. They occurred at relatively low frequencies in peripheral blood.

This clonotype has more than one count but fewer than ten. What it binds is not known. The ends were cut back, 10 bases at V and 1 base at J, with 10 bases in the middle. The CDR3 runs 12 residues. CDR1 MNHEY and CDR2 SVGAGI come from the germline V gene. For TCR beta, libraries came from quantitative 5'-RACE with molecular barcodes. TCRdb itself ran the 5' RACE reads through MiXCR, one entry per CDR3 protein. The sample consists of some 150,000 distinct CDR3 sequences, around 10% of them appearing once. The V call is TRBV6-5, the J call TRBJ1-2; D gene uncertain. The sequenced material came from blood, either unsorted or a sorted T cell fraction (not recorded which). This TCR came from a female donor with ankylosing spondylitis or in good health (not recorded which). CDR3 bases: TGTGCCACCACAACAGTTAACTATGGCTACACCTTC. It is translated as CATTTVNYGYTF.